What follows are 26 T cell receptor beta chains derived from one specimen sequenced in a study of T cells in Graves' hyperthyroidism and ophthalmopathy. RNA transcripts served as the template for amplifying TCR beta CDR3 regions. The TCR CDR3 first-round RT-PCR relied on the HTBI primer set. MiXCR, run by TCRdb on the multiplex PCR reads, gives a single entry per CDR3 protein. The sample lists around 620,000 distinct CDR3 sequences, under 60% seen once, with around 17% in the top ten. Sequencing input: peripheral blood or thyroid tissue (not recorded which). The receptors derive from an adult woman with Graves' disease, either hyperthyroidism or ophthalmopathy (not recorded which).

This clonotype was seen at least ten times. The chain is built from TRBV7-2 and TRBJ1-4; weak D call: TRBD1 (5 bases). The V gene lost 0 bases and the J gene lost 6 bases, with 11 bases spanning the gap. This CDR3 contains 15 residues. Germline CDR1 and CDR2: SGHTA and FQGNSA. CDR3 DNA sequence: TGTGCCAGCAGCTTAGCCGGGGCTAAGGATGAAAAACTGTTTTTT. This codes for CASSLAGAKDEKLFF.

Comments on this clonotype: This may arise from a read error, as a much more abundant clone is one base away. V and J are TRBV2 and TRBJ2-5; D remains ambiguous. Germline loops: CDR1 SNHLY, CDR2 FYNNEI. Trimming cost V 6 bases and J 5 bases, with 16 bases left between them. This CDR3 spans 14 amino acids. The CDR3, as DNA: TGTGCCAGCAGCCAGTGGGTGTCTGGGGAGACCCAGTACTTC. As protein: CASSQWVSGETQYF. The full variable domain, rest sourced from reference TRBV2 and TRBJ2-5, is EPEVTQTPSHQVTQMGQEVILRCVPISNHLYFYWYRQILGQKVEFLVSFYNNEISEKSEIFDDQFSVERPDGSNFTLKIRSTKLEDSAMYFCASSQWVSGETQYFGPGTRLLVL.

This clonotype was found many times. The chain employs TRBV11-2 and TRBJ2-2; 11 nucleotides align to TRBD2. Trimming took 5 bases from V and 8 from J; bases not matched to a gene: 13. The CDR3 consists of 17 residues. In germline, CDR1 is SGHAT, CDR2 FQNNGV. CDR3 sequence: CASSPVVPSGRSGELFF. The CDR3 coding sequence is TGTGCCAGCAGCCCTGTGGTGCCTAGCGGGAGGTCGGGGGAGCTGTTTTTT.

The chain has TRBV28 and TRBJ2-5; 7 positions agree with TRBD2. Looked up from germline, CDR1 is MDHEN and CDR2 is SYDVKM. The CDR3 is 15 residues long. Trimming cost V 5 bases and J 5 bases; bases outside gene matches: 11. The DNA of the CDR3 is TGTGCCAGCAGTGTATCCGGGACTACAGGCGAGACCCAGTACTTC. As protein: CASSVSGTTGETQYF.

The V call is TRBV28, the J call TRBJ1-5, with D unresolved. The V gene lost 7 bases and the J gene lost 6 bases, with 13 bases spanning the gap. Per germline, CDR1 MDHEN and CDR2 SYDVKM. This CDR3 is built from 13 residues. The CDR3 nucleotides read TGTGCCAGCACCAACGGGAACGGTCAGCCCCAGCATTTT. Translated, it gives CASTNGNGQPQHF.

In this sample, this clonotype turned up many times. The chain couples TRBV29-1 to TRBJ1-2; D possibly corresponds to TRBD1 (5 bases). Germline loops: CDR1 SQVTM, CDR2 ANQGSEA. V was clipped by 3 bases and J by 6 bases, with 17 bases between them. This CDR3 spans 14 amino acids. The CDR3 is CSVDQGPTHHGYTF. The CDR3 DNA follows: TGCAGCGTTGATCAGGGCCCGACACACCATGGCTACACCTTC.

This clonotype was seen repeatedly, ten times or more. The V and J genes are TRBV28 and TRBJ2-5, with D perhaps matching TRBD2 (6 bases). This CDR3 contains 15 residues. Germline CDR1 and CDR2: MDHEN and SYDVKM. Deletions cut 5 bases from V and 1 base from J, with 14 bases between. Here the CDR3 reads CASSDSTRGQETQYF. The CDR3 bases are TGTGCCAGCAGTGATTCGACTAGAGGCCAAGAGACCCAGTACTTC.

To note about this clonotype: A much larger clone lies a single base off, so this may be a read error. CDR3 protein: CAIGGLDQFYNEQYF. Written as DNA, the CDR3 is TGTGCCATCGGGGGACTCGATCAGTTTTACAATGAGCAGTACTTC. The chain couples TRBV10-3 to TRBJ2-7; a possible D gene is TRBD2 (6 bases). The CDR3 has 15 residues. CDR1 and CDR2 from the germline V gene are ENHRY and SYGVKD. V lost 8 bases, J lost 7 bases, and 24 bases lay in between.

In this sample, this clonotype turned up many times. The J gene is TRBJ2-5, the V gene TRBV15; D uncertain. CDR1 LNHNV and CDR2 YYDKDF come from the germline V gene (reference sequence). This CDR3 has 14 amino acids. Trimming took 3 bases from V and 0 from J, leaving 8 bases between them. The CDR3 nucleotides read TGTGCCACCAGCAGCCCCGTGGACCAAGAGACCCAGTACTTC. Translation gives CATSSPVDQETQYF.

This clonotype showed up many times. The chain has TRBV3-1 and TRBJ1-1; D is unresolved. Trimming took off 4 bases at V and 5 bases at J, with 11 bases between the two ends. Germline CDR1 and CDR2: LGHDT and YNNKEL (reference sequence). This CDR3 is 13 amino acids long. The CDR3 protein is CASSRVLATEAFF. CDR3 DNA: TGTGCCAGCAGCCGGGTTTTGGCGACTGAAGCTTTCTTT.

This clonotype came up a few times. The CDR3 sequence is CASSLDGSGNTEAFF. In DNA, the CDR3 is TGTGCCAGCAGCTTAGATGGGTCGGGTAACACTGAAGCTTTCTTT. The rearrangement uses TRBV7-2 and TRBJ1-1; D is unresolved. Germline V CDR1 and CDR2: SGHTA, FQGNSA. V lost 1 base and J 2 bases, leaving 11 bases between the germline ends. The CDR3 sequence is 15 residues long.

V and J are TRBV5-1 and TRBJ2-5, with D perhaps matching TRBD2 (6 bases). Trimming shortened V by 0 bases and J by 1 base, and 10 bases separated the two germline ends. The germline V gene has CDR1 SGHRS and CDR2 YFSETQ. CDR3 length: 15 residues. CDR3: CASSLGGTLQETQYF. The DNA of the CDR3 is TGCGCCAGCAGCTTGGGCGGGACGCTCCAAGAGACCCAGTACTTC. The whole variable domain, remainder taken from reference TRBV5-1 and TRBJ2-5, is KAGVTQTPRYLIKTRGQQVTLSCSPISGHRSVSWYQQTPGQGLQFLFEYFSETQRNKGNFPGRFSGRQFSNSRSEMNVSTLELGDSALYLCASSLGGTLQETQYFGPGTRLLVL.

This clonotype came up many times. The chain uses TRBV20-1 and TRBJ2-7; 9 bases agree with TRBD2. The CDR3 loop spans 17 amino acids. The J segment lost 0 bases and the V segment lost 5 bases, leaving 14 bases of the junction unmatched. Germline V CDR1 and CDR2: DFQATT, SNEGSKA (reference sequence). CDR3 nucleotide sequence: TGCAGTGCTCTCTCTCTGACTAGCGGAGGGACCTCCTACGAGCAGTACTTC. This encodes CSALSLTSGGTSYEQYF.

The chain joins TRBV7-2 to TRBJ1-3, with a possible D match to TRBD1 (5 bases). The germline gives CDR1 SGHTA, CDR2 FQGNSA. V was trimmed by 3 bases and J by 11 bases, leaving 8 bases between them. This CDR3 region has 11 residues. CDR3 sequence (DNA): TGTGCCAGCAGCTTGGGGCCCTCCATATATTTT. Translated: CASSLGPSIYF.

The rearrangement uses TRBV29-1 and TRBJ2-7, with 8 positions matching TRBD2. This CDR3 spans 10 amino acids. Trimming cost V 8 bases and J 6 bases; bases outside gene matches: 3. CDR1 and CDR2 (germline): SQVTM, ANQGSEA. As DNA, the CDR3 is TGCAGCAGGACTAGCATCGAGCAGTACTTC. Amino acid sequence: CSRTSIEQYF.

Comments on this clonotype: A read error is likely, as this CDR3 ends without the conserved phenylalanine or tryptophan. Because the CDR3's place on the DNA is in doubt, the DNA is left out and the CDR3 is given as listed by TCRdb. CDR3 loop: CASSSGEVRPD. The rearrangement joins TRBV11-2 to TRBJ2-7. The CDR3 length equals 11 residues, ends included. Germline lookup yields CDR1 SGHAT and CDR2 FQNNGV.

The chain recombines TRBV25-1 with TRBJ1-6, with D possibly matching TRBD1 (5 bases). V dropped 7 bases and J dropped 6 bases, with 16 bases sitting between them. The CDR3 contains 15 residues. Germline CDR1 MGHDK, CDR2 SYGVNS. The CDR3 spells CASTSGRDSNSPLHF. The CDR3 DNA sequence: TGTGCCAGCACCTCAGGGCGGGACTCTAATTCACCCCTCCACTTT.

This clonotype was counted a few times. J is TRBJ1-5 and V is TRBV5-6; TRBD1 matches at 8 bases. V gave up 4 bases and J gave up 1 base; unmatched junction bases: 4. Germline V gene data show CDR1 as SGHDT and CDR2 as YYEEEE. The CDR3 totals 15 residues. The CDR3 coding sequence is TGTGCCAGCAGCCTGGACAGGGCGAGCAATCAGCCCCAGCATTTT. Amino acids: CASSLDRASNQPQHF.

This clonotype has at least ten counts. The gene calls are TRBV10-3 and TRBJ1-6, with 12 positions matching TRBD1. Germline lookup yields CDR1 ENHRY and CDR2 SYGVKD. V was clipped by 6 bases and J by 10 bases; unmatched bases: 4. The CDR3 loop spans 14 amino acids. CDR3: CAISLGTGGSPLHF. CDR3 nucleotides: TGTGCCATCAGCCTCGGGACAGGGGGCTCACCCCTCCACTTT.

As to this clonotype: The conserved closing phenylalanine or tryptophan is absent in this CDR3, likely reflecting a read error. No DNA is shown, since the ends of the CDR3 on it are uncertain; the CDR3 is the one TCRdb lists. The chain carries TRBV5-1 and TRBJ1-5; TRBD1, as called in the table, went unchecked against the DNA. Germline-derived CDR1 and CDR2 are SGHRS and YFSETQ. The CDR3 length is 8 residues, termini included. The CDR3 sequence is CASSLAQE.

This clonotype was counted many times. The chain has TRBV20-1 and TRBJ2-2, with a possible D match to TRBD2 (5 bases). Germline V gene data show CDR1 as DFQATT and CDR2 as SNEGSKA (reference sequence). This CDR3 region has 13 residues. This CDR3 is CRPFYPGTGELFF. CDR3 DNA: TGCAGGCCTTTCTACCCGGGAACCGGGGAGCTGTTTTTT.

Of note for this clonotype: One base away lies a much larger clone, so this may be a sequencing read error. This rearrangement joins TRBV6-6 to TRBJ1-2; the D is unclear. V lost 2 bases and J lost 8, with 9 bases in between. Germline lookup yields CDR1 MNHNY and CDR2 SVGAGI (reference sequence). The CDR3 has 12 residues. As DNA, the CDR3 is TGTGCCAGCAGTTACGGGGTGCGAGGCTACACCTTC. It codes for CASSYGVRGYTF.

This clonotype was detected a few times. This chain joins TRBV15 and TRBJ2-5; D not certain. Germline CDR1 is LNHNV and CDR2 is YYDKDF (reference sequence). V lost 6 bases and J lost 6, with 5 bases in between. CDR3 size: 10 residues. In DNA form, the CDR3 reads TGTGCCACCAGGGGCCAGACCCAGTACTTC. It is translated as CATRGQTQYF.

Note on this clonotype: The junction departs from the called germline gene at one end, perhaps through a read error. The gene calls are TRBV19 and TRBJ2-7; D is possibly TRBD2 (6 bases). The CDR3 is 16 residues long. Germline-derived CDR1 and CDR2 are LNHDA and SQIVND (reference sequence). The CDR3 region has the DNA TGTGCCGGTAGTATACCCAGCGGGCGAGACTCCTACGAGCAGTACTTC. It codes for CAGSIPSGRDSYEQYF.

This chain connects TRBV29-1 to TRBJ2-5; 7 nucleotides agree with TRBD1. The germline V gene has CDR1 SQVTM and CDR2 ANQGSEA. V trimming: 4 bases; J trimming: 2 bases; junction bases outside the gene matches: 4. The CDR3 contains 13 residues. The CDR3 here is CSVVTRGQETQYF. The CDR3 DNA sequence: TGCAGCGTTGTAACCAGGGGGCAAGAGACCCAGTACTTC. The entire variable domain, with the rest obtained from reference TRBV29-1 and TRBJ2-5, is as follows: SAVISQKPSRDICQRGTSLTIQCQVDSQVTMMFWYRQQPGQSLTLIATANQGSEATYESGFVIDKFPISRPNLTFSTLTVSNMSPEDSSIYLCSVVTRGQETQYFGPGTRLLVL.

This clonotype was detected ten times or more. V and J are TRBV6-1 and TRBJ2-3; D is possibly TRBD1 (5 bases). V lost 8 bases to trimming and J lost 0 bases, with 15 bases between them. Per the germline V gene, CDR1 is MNHNS and CDR2 is SASEGT. The CDR3 spans 15 residues. CDR3 DNA: TGTGCCAGCCGTGGCAGGGCATCTAGCACAGATACGCAGTATTTT. Protein product: CASRGRASSTDTQYF.